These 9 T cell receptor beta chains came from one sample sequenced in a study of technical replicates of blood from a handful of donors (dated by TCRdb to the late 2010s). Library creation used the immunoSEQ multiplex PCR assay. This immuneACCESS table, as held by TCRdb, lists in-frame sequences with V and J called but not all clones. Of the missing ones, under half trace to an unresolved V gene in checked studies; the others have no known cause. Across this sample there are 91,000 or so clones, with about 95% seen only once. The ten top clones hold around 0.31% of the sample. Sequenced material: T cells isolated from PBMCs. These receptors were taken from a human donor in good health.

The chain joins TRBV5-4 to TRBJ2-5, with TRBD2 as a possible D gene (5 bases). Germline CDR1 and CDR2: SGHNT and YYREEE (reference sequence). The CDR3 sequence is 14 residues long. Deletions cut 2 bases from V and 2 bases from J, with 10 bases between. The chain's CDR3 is CASSFGLAQETQYF. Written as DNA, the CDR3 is TGTGCCAGCAGCTTTGGATTAGCGCAAGAGACCCAGTACTTC. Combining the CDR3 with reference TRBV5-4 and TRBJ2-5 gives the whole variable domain ETGVTQSPTHLIKTRGQQVTLRCSSQSGHNTVSWYQQALGQGPQFIFQYYREEENGRGNFPPRFSGLQFPNYSSELNVNALELDDSALYLCASSFGLAQETQYFGPGTRLLVL.

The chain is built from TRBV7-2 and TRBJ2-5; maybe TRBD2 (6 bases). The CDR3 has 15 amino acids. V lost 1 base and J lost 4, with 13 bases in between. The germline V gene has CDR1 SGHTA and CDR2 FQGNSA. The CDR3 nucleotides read TGTGCCAGCAGCTTAGATGTGACGGGAGCAGAGACCCAGTACTTC. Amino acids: CASSLDVTGAETQYF.

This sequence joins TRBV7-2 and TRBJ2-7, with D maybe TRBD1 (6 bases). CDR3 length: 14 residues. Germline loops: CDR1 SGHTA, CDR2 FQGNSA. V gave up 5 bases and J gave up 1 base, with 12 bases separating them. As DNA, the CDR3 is TGTGCCAGCAGCCCAGGGGTGGAGTCCTACGAGCAGTACTTC. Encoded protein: CASSPGVESYEQYF.

Here the CDR3 DNA reads TGTGCCAGCAACTTAGCGGGAGTGAGAGATACGCAGTATTTT. Its translation is CASNLAGVRDTQYF. This chain connects TRBV27 to TRBJ2-3; TRBD2 matches at 9 bases. Germline V gene data show CDR1 as MNHEY and CDR2 as SMNVEV (reference sequence). Trimming removed 7 bases from V and 5 bases from J; junction bases left unmatched: 7. This CDR3 has 14 residues.

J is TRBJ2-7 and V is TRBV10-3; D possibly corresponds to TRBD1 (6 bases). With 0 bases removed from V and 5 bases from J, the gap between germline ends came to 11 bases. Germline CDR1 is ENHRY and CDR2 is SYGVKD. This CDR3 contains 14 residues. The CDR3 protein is CAISESRGYNEQYF. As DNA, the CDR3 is TGTGCCATCAGTGAGTCGAGGGGGTACAACGAGCAGTACTTC.

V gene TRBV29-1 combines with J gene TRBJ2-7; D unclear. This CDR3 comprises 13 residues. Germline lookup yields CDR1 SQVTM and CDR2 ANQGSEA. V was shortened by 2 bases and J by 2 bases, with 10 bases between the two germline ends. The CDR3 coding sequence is TGCAGCGTTGAAACCGAGAAACCCTACGAGCAGTACTTC. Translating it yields CSVETEKPYEQYF.

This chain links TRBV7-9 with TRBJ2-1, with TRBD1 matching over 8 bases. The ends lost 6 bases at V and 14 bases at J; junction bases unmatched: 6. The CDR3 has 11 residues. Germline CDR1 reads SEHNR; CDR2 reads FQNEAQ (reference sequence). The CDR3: CASSPGQGKFF. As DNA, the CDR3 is TGTGCCAGCAGTCCCGGACAGGGAAAGTTCTTC.

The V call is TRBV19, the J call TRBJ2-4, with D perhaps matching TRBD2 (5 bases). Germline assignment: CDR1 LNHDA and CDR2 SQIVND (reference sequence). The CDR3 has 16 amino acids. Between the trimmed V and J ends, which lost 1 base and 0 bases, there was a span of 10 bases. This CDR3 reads CASSIVGLGAKNIQYF. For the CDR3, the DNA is TGTGCCAGTAGTATAGTTGGACTCGGAGCCAAAAACATTCAGTACTTC. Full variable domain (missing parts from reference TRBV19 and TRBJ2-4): DGGITQSPKYLFRKEGQNVTLSCEQNLNHDAMYWYRQDPGQGLRLIYYSQIVNDFQKGDIAEGYSVSREKKESFPLTVTSAQKNPTAFYLCASSIVGLGAKNIQYFGAGTRLSVL.

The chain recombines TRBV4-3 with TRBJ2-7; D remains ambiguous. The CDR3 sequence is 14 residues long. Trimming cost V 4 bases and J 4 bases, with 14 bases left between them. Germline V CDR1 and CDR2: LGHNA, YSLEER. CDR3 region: CASSPPGQEYEQYF. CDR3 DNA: TGCGCCAGCAGCCCCCCGGGTCAAGAGTACGAGCAGTACTTC.